A single sample is the source of the 25 T cell receptor beta chains below, sequenced in a study of cytomegalovirus exposure and HLA in healthy donors. PCR used 60 Vbeta primers and 13 Jbeta primers. Sequencing was performed with immunoSEQ multiplex PCR; in TCRdb, only in-frame clones are kept and a portion is missing. Among approximately 74,000 clones listed, roughly 80% were seen once. Sequencing was performed on PBMCs. The origin of the receptors is a woman between 40 and 50 years old in good health and CMV-seronegative.

CDR3 sequence: CASSLVGSGYTF. In DNA form, the CDR3 reads TGTGCCAGCAGCTTAGTCGGGAGTGGCTACACCTTC. The chain is built from TRBV7-2 and TRBJ1-2; no firm D call. Germline V lookup: CDR1 SGHTA, CDR2 FQGNSA. V was trimmed by 1 base and J by 7 bases, leaving 7 bases between them. The CDR3 extends over 12 amino acids. The whole variable domain, filled in from reference TRBV7-2 and TRBJ1-2, reads GAGVSQSPSNKVTEKGKDVELRCDPISGHTALYWYRQSLGQGLEFLIYFQGNSAPDKSGLPSDRFSAERTGGSVSTLTIQRTQQEDSAVYLCASSLVGSGYTFGSGTRLTVV.

This chain uses TRBV30 with TRBJ1-6; TRBD1 agrees at 9 bases. This CDR3 region has 15 residues. V shed 4 bases and J 7 bases; nucleotides not matched to a gene: 8. From germline, CDR1 is GTSNPN and CDR2 SVGIG (reference sequence). Here the CDR3 reads CAWKTTGGGNSPLHF. Written as DNA, the CDR3 is TGTGCCTGGAAAACGACAGGGGGAGGAAATTCACCCCTCCACTTT.

The V call is TRBV27, the J call TRBJ2-7; tentative D call: TRBD2 (5 bases). CDR3 length: 12 residues. The V gene's germline CDR1 is MNHEY and CDR2 SMNVEV (reference sequence). Trimming stripped 10 bases from V and 6 bases from J, with 16 bases between. CDR3 in DNA: TGTGCCACCCGGAGGTCGAGGTTCGAGCAGTACTTC. Protein product: CATRRSRFEQYF.

There are a few counts of this clone. J is TRBJ1-5 and V is TRBV28, with D hard to call. This CDR3 spans 16 amino acids. The ends were cut back, 7 bases at V and 0 bases at J, with 16 bases in the middle. The germline CDR1 and CDR2 sequences are MDHEN and SYDVKM. CDR3 DNA: TGTGCCAGCACCCCCGGTGGAGATCCTAGCAATCAGCCCCAGCATTTT. This translates into CASTPGGDPSNQPQHF.

The rearrangement joins TRBV28 to TRBJ2-1, with 11 bases lining up with TRBD2. Trimming cost V 7 bases and J 8 bases; bases outside gene matches: 10. This CDR3 has 15 residues. CDR1 and CDR2 (germline): MDHEN, SYDVKM. The CDR3 region is CASTLVAGGPDEQFF. CDR3 DNA: TGTGCCAGCACCCTGGTAGCGGGAGGGCCAGATGAGCAGTTCTTC.

The rearrangement uses TRBV28 and TRBJ2-2; D call uncertain. The CDR3 spans 14 residues. The germline V gene encodes CDR1 MDHEN and CDR2 SYDVKM. Trimming removed 6 bases from V and 1 base from J, with 9 bases in between. CDR3 amino acids: CASSRRRNTGELFF. CDR3 in DNA: TGTGCCAGCAGCCGACGGAGGAACACCGGGGAGCTGTTTTTT.

V is TRBV5-1 and J is TRBJ2-3; no clear D. The CDR3 has 16 residues. Trimming stripped 2 bases from V and 4 bases from J, with 17 bases between. Looked up from germline, CDR1 is SGHRS and CDR2 is YFSETQ. The CDR3: CASSFRGERFPDTQYF. The CDR3, as DNA: TGCGCCAGCAGCTTTAGAGGTGAAAGGTTTCCAGATACGCAGTATTTT. Supplemented by reference TRBV5-1 and TRBJ2-3, the full variable domain reads KAGVTQTPRYLIKTRGQQVTLSCSPISGHRSVSWYQQTPGQGLQFLFEYFSETQRNKGNFPGRFSGRQFSNSRSEMNVSTLELGDSALYLCASSFRGERFPDTQYFGPGTRLTVL.

V usage is TRBV2 and J usage is TRBJ2-5; 7 bases fit TRBD2. Losses at the gene ends were 7 bases for V and 1 base for J; bases not matched to a gene: 6. CDR3 size: 14 residues. CDR1 is SNHLY, CDR2 FYNNEI, per germline. Here the CDR3 reads CASKRDYSQETQYF. The DNA for the CDR3 is TGTGCCAGCAAAAGGGACTATTCCCAAGAGACCCAGTACTTC.

V is TRBV7-8 and J is TRBJ1-2, with 11 bases fitting TRBD1. CDR1 is SGHVS and CDR2 is FQNEAQ in the germline V gene. The CDR3 consists of 15 residues. V trimming: 4 bases; J trimming: 5 bases; junction bases outside the gene matches: 6. CDR3 bases: TGTGCCAGCAGCTCAGAGGACAGGGGGCATTATGGCTACACCTTC. This sequence encodes CASSSEDRGHYGYTF.

The V gene is TRBV7-2, the J gene TRBJ2-5, with 7 bases that match TRBD2. The J call may be incorrect, as the DNA end agrees better with TRBJ2-7. CDR1 SGHTA and CDR2 FQGNSA come from the germline V gene. The CDR3 spans 17 residues. CDR3 sequence (DNA): TGTGCCAGCAGCTTAATTGGATCGGGACTATTAGACTACGAGCAGTACTTC. Translated: CASSLIGSGLLDYEQYF.

The rearrangement joins TRBV5-1 to TRBJ2-7, with 9 nucleotides matching TRBD1. Losses at the gene ends were 4 bases for V and 5 bases for J; bases not matched to a gene: 7. The CDR3 is 14 residues long. Germline V gene data show CDR1 as SGHRS and CDR2 as YFSETQ. The CDR3 nucleotides are TGCGCCAGCAGCCTAGGGACAGGGATCAACGAGCAGTACTTC. Its translation is CASSLGTGINEQYF.

The chain employs TRBV10-3 and TRBJ2-3; D gene ambiguous. V lost 10 bases and J 1 base, leaving 15 bases between the germline ends. The CDR3 runs to 14 residues. Looked up from germline, CDR1 is ENHRY and CDR2 is SYGVKD. Here the CDR3 DNA reads TGTGCCACCGGAGATAAACTGCGCACAGATACGCAGTATTTT. It encodes CATGDKLRTDTQYF.

The chain is built from TRBV7-3 and TRBJ2-2, with D perhaps TRBD2 (6 bases). Looked up from germline, CDR1 is SGHTA and CDR2 is FQGTGA. The CDR3 sequence is 17 residues long. V dropped 3 bases and J dropped 4 bases, with 18 bases sitting between them. The DNA for the CDR3 is TGTGCCAGCAGCTTCAGGCGGGACCCCCGTGGCACCGGGGAGCTGTTTTTT. Amino acids: CASSFRRDPRGTGELFF.

This clone was observed a single time. The chain combines TRBV5-1 with TRBJ2-7; 7 bases line up with TRBD2. The CDR3 has 14 residues. Germline V gene data show CDR1 as SGHRS and CDR2 as YFSETQ. After removal of 4 bases from V and 4 bases from J, the junction contained 8 bases not matched to a gene. The CDR3 reads CASSPRAGLYEQYF. The CDR3 DNA follows: TGCGCCAGCAGCCCTAGAGCGGGGTTGTACGAGCAGTACTTC.

This chain links TRBV11-2 with TRBJ2-1; no clear D gene. Trimming cost V 0 bases and J 8 bases, with 11 bases left between them. The CDR3 runs to 14 residues. The germline V gene encodes CDR1 SGHAT and CDR2 FQNNGV. CDR3 region: CASSLDTPEDEQFF. In nucleotides, the CDR3 is TGTGCCAGCAGCTTAGATACCCCTGAGGATGAGCAGTTCTTC.

This chain joins TRBV7-6 and TRBJ2-3; TRBD2 agrees at 11 bases. Trimming at V came to 4 bases and at J to 2 bases, leaving 5 bases not matched to a gene. Per germline, CDR1 SGHVS and CDR2 FNYEAQ. The CDR3 runs to 16 residues. CDR3 coding DNA: TGTGCCAGCAGCTCGGGACTAGCGGAGGCCACAGATACGCAGTATTTT. Translated, it gives CASSSGLAEATDTQYF.

The chain employs TRBV5-1 and TRBJ1-1; D might be TRBD1 (6 bases). This CDR3 region has 15 residues. Trimming cost V 0 bases and J 4 bases, with 13 bases left between them. Per germline, CDR1 SGHRS and CDR2 YFSETQ. CDR3 loop: CASSLGGPGSTEAFF. For the CDR3, the DNA is TGCGCCAGCAGCTTGGGGGGGCCTGGATCCACTGAAGCTTTCTTT.

In nucleotides, the CDR3 is TGTGCCAGCTCACCCCTTGGACCGGGGACTAGGACCTATAATTCACCCCTCCACTTT. Encoded protein: CASSPLGPGTRTYNSPLHF. The V call is TRBV18, the J call TRBJ1-6; D might be TRBD1 (5 bases). The CDR3 covers 19 residues. Trimming took off 3 bases at V and 2 bases at J, with 20 bases between the two ends. CDR1 and CDR2 (germline): KGHSH, LQKENI.

This chain links TRBV5-4 with TRBJ1-2; D unclear. The CDR3 has 16 residues. The V end was cut by 0 bases, the J end by 4 bases, with 16 bases between. The germline CDR1 and CDR2 sequences are SGHNT and YYREEE (reference sequence). The CDR3 sequence is CASSLAVPEWSYGYTF. Written as DNA, the CDR3 is TGTGCCAGCAGCTTGGCGGTTCCGGAGTGGAGCTATGGCTACACCTTC. Filled out from reference TRBV5-4 and TRBJ1-2, the complete variable domain reads ETGVTQSPTHLIKTRGQQVTLRCSSQSGHNTVSWYQQALGQGPQFIFQYYREEENGRGNFPPRFSGLQFPNYSSELNVNALELDDSALYLCASSLAVPEWSYGYTFGSGTRLTVV.

The chain employs TRBV29-1 and TRBJ2-7, with 8 bases aligning to TRBD1. With 7 bases clipped from V and 0 bases from J, the junction kept 5 bases outside the gene matches. CDR3 length equals 13 residues. Germline values: CDR1 SQVTM, CDR2 ANQGSEA. In DNA, the CDR3 is TGCAGCGCTGGACAGGGAATCTCCTACGAGCAGTACTTC. It specifies CSAGQGISYEQYF.

The rearrangement links TRBV7-9 to TRBJ1-4, with D hard to call. The CDR3 runs to 15 residues. Germline-derived CDR1 and CDR2 are SEHNR and FQNEAQ (reference sequence). Trimming removed 5 bases from V and 0 bases from J, with 10 bases in between. This CDR3 reads CASSRGTATNEKLFF. Written as DNA, the CDR3 is TGTGCCAGCAGCCGGGGTACTGCAACTAATGAAAAACTGTTTTTT.

The rearrangement uses TRBV10-3 and TRBJ2-1; the D gene is possibly TRBD2 (6 bases). The V gene lost 10 bases and the J gene lost 0 bases, with 22 bases spanning the gap. This CDR3 spans 17 amino acids. Germline loops: CDR1 ENHRY, CDR2 SYGVKD. The CDR3 region has the DNA TGTGCCACCGGACAAAGTAGCGGCTTGAGCTCCTACAATGAGCAGTTCTTC. Its translation: CATGQSSGLSSYNEQFF.

The V gene is TRBV5-5, the J gene TRBJ1-5, with D perhaps TRBD1 (5 bases). V lost 1 base to trimming and J lost 2 bases, with 10 bases between them. Germline V gene data show CDR1 as SGHKS and CDR2 as YYEKEE (reference sequence). The CDR3 has 15 amino acids. CDR3 sequence (DNA): TGTGCCAGCAGCTTGTTTACAGGCCGCAATCAGCCCCAGCATTTT. Translating it yields CASSLFTGRNQPQHF.

DNA of the CDR3: TGTGCCAGCAGCTCCCACGGGATGCAGGCCCACTACGAGCAGTACTTC. It specifies CASSSHGMQAHYEQYF. This chain joins TRBV7-9 and TRBJ2-7, with D perhaps TRBD2 (5 bases). The CDR3 has 16 residues. Germline values: CDR1 SEHNR, CDR2 FQNEAQ (reference sequence). Trimming took off 4 bases at V and 3 bases at J, with 19 bases between the two ends.

This clone has only a few counts. This sequence joins TRBV10-3 and TRBJ2-3; TRBD2 matches 13 bases. Germline CDR1 ENHRY, CDR2 SYGVKD. Trimming removed 4 bases from V and 0 bases from J; junction bases left unmatched: 13. The CDR3 sequence is 20 residues long. The DNA for the CDR3 is TGTGCCATCAGTGTCAAGTGGGGGACTAGCGGGACCCTAAGCACAGATACGCAGTATTTT. Its protein product is CAISVKWGTSGTLSTDTQYF.